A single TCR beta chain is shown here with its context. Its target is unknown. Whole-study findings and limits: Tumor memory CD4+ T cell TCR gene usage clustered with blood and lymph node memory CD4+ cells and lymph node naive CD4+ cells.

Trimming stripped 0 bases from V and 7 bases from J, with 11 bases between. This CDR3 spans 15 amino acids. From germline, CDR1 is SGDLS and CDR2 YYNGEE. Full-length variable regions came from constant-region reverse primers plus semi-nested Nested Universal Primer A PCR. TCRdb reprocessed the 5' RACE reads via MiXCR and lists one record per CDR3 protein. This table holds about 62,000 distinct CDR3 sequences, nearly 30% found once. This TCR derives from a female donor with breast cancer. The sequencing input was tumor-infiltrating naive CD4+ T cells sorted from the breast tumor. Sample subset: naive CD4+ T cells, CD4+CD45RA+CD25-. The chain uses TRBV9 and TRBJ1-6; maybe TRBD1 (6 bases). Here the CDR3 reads CASSVARTENSPLHF. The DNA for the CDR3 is TGTGCCAGCAGCGTAGCTAGGACAGAAAATTCACCCCTCCACTTT.